This entry lists 10 T cell receptor beta chains sequenced from one sample in a study of shared clonotypes between healthy human individuals. TCRdb keeps only in-frame clones here, not all; method: immunoSEQ multiplex PCR. The table lists 740,000 or so clones, more than 70% of them singletons. Sample: memory CD4+ T cells sorted from blood. As for subset: CD45RA-negative fraction. The receptors shown here come from a woman under 40 in good health.

The chain couples TRBV6-1 to TRBJ1-2; 8 bases match TRBD1. This CDR3 contains 13 residues. Germline-derived CDR1 and CDR2 are MNHNS and SASEGT. The junction had 3 bases not matched to a gene; V was cut back by 2 bases and J by 7 bases. The CDR3 protein is CASSEQGASGYTF. The CDR3 region has the DNA TGTGCCAGCAGTGAACAGGGGGCTAGTGGCTACACCTTC.

V usage is TRBV21-1 and J usage is TRBJ2-7. TRBV21-1 is shown as a pseudogene. This CDR3 contains 15 residues. This CDR3 is CASSTRTDHPSEQYF. The CDR3 nucleotides read TGTGCCAGCAGCACCCGTACTGACCACCCTTCCGAGCAGTACTTC.

CDR3 in amino acids: CASSQGGSEQFF. The CDR3 DNA reads as TGCGCCAGCAGCCAAGGGGGTTCCGAGCAGTTCTTC. The chain couples TRBV4-1 to TRBJ2-1; D gene unclear. This CDR3 spans 12 amino acids. Per germline, CDR1 MGHRA and CDR2 YSYEKL. Trimming took off 1 base at V and 10 bases at J, with 8 bases between the two ends.

The J gene is TRBJ1-1, the V gene TRBV7-9; 7 bases map to TRBD1. Germline assignment: CDR1 SEHNR and CDR2 FQNEAQ (reference sequence). The CDR3 runs to 12 residues. V dropped 6 bases and J dropped 10; count of bases not matched to a gene: 8. The CDR3 region has the DNA TGTGCCAGCAGTTCCGAGACAGGGAGAGCTTTCTTT. It is translated as CASSSETGRAFF.

The CDR3 spells CASSLTGGERNTIYF. The CDR3 DNA sequence: TGCGCCAGCAGCTTGACCGGTGGGGAAAGAAACACCATATATTTT. The rearrangement joins TRBV5-1 to TRBJ1-3; D is unclear. The CDR3 has 15 amino acids. CDR1 and CDR2 from the germline V gene are SGHRS and YFSETQ. Trimming took 1 base from V and 5 from J, leaving 13 bases between them.

The V gene is TRBV28, the J gene TRBJ1-2; tentative D call: TRBD1 (5 bases). The CDR3 is made up of 16 amino acids. V lost 4 bases, J lost 3 bases, and 18 bases lay in between. Germline V lookup: CDR1 MDHEN, CDR2 SYDVKM. This chain's CDR3 is CASSSTGGPLHYGYTF. CDR3 DNA sequence: TGTGCCAGCAGTTCCACGGGGGGTCCGCTTCACTATGGCTACACCTTC.

The chain couples TRBV5-1 to TRBJ2-5; 9 bases align to TRBD1. With V trimmed by 0 bases and J by 2 bases, 5 bases remained unmatched. The germline CDR1 and CDR2 sequences are SGHRS and YFSETQ. This CDR3 is built from 16 residues. The CDR3, as DNA: TGCGCCAGCAGCTTGGAACAGGGGGCAGGGCAAGAGACCCAGTACTTC. Its translation is CASSLEQGAGQETQYF.

V gene TRBV12-5 combines with J gene TRBJ2-3; 10 positions match TRBD2. CDR3 length: 17 residues. Germline V gene sequence: CDR1 LGHNT, CDR2 FRNRAP. The V gene end was trimmed by 4 bases and the J gene end by 6 bases; junction bases not matched to a gene: 13. CDR3 nucleotides: TGTGCTAGTGGTTCCTCAGGGACTAGCGCTGGCGCTGATACGCAGTATTTT. Its translation is CASGSSGTSAGADTQYF. The whole variable domain, remainder taken from reference TRBV12-5 and TRBJ2-3, is DARVTQTPRHKVTEMGQEVTMRCQPILGHNTVFWYRQTMMQGLELLAYFRNRAPLDDSGMPKDRFSAEMPDATLATLKIQPSEPRDSAVYFCASGSSGTSAGADTQYFGPGTRLTVL.

This chain uses TRBV2 with TRBJ2-7; D perhaps matches TRBD2 (5 bases). Germline V gives CDR1 SNHLY, CDR2 FYNNEI. CDR3 size: 16 residues. V was shortened by 2 bases and J by 4 bases, with 18 bases between the two germline ends. This CDR3 reads CASSEFLAEATYEQYF. CDR3 nucleotide sequence: TGTGCCAGCAGTGAATTCCTAGCCGAGGCGACTTACGAGCAGTACTTC.

V is TRBV18 and J is TRBJ2-6; D possibly corresponds to TRBD1 (6 bases). Germline assignment: CDR1 KGHSH and CDR2 LQKENI. The CDR3 length is 19 residues. With 5 bases removed from V and 1 base from J, the gap between germline ends came to 21 bases. CDR3 loop: CASSYKDRSRSSGANVLTF. The CDR3 nucleotides read TGTGCCAGCTCATACAAAGACAGGTCGAGGTCTTCTGGGGCCAACGTCCTGACTTTC.